This TCR beta chain derives from a study of cytomegalovirus exposure and HLA in healthy donors. Turning to this clone: The antigen remains undetermined.

PCR involved 60 Vbeta and 13 Jbeta primers. Sequenced by immunoSEQ multiplex PCR; TCRdb stores in-frame clones only, minus some. This sample has about 160,000 clones; roughly 80% occur once, and the top ten carry 7.5% to 9%. CDR1 and CDR2 from the germline V gene are MNHEY and SMNVEV (reference sequence). With 3 bases clipped from V and 6 bases from J, the junction kept 6 bases outside the gene matches. The CDR3 spans 15 residues. Notes on the study in general: Cytomegalovirus-associated status was assigned to roughly 160 TCR beta chains.

The chain uses TRBV27 and TRBJ2-5; TRBD2 matches at 11 bases. Sequenced sample: PBMCs. This clonotype originated in a male donor in good health and CMV-seropositive. CDR3 nucleotide sequence: TGTGCCAGCAGTTTTTCTGGACTAGCGGGTCAGACCCAGTACTTC. Translated: CASSFSGLAGQTQYF.